A single sample gave rise to the 32 T cell receptor beta chains below, sequenced in a study of T cell repertoires in cytomegalovirus infection. TCRdb ran MiXCR on the reads and lists one entry per CDR3 protein. In the table there are hundreds of thousands of distinct CDR3 sequences, approximately 31% of which are singletons. The antigens of these receptors remain unknown. The material was cultured CD8+ T cells from PBMCs, obtained from culture after CMV antigen stimulation. The origin of the receptors is a human donor in good health (CMV status not recorded). Some clones in this sample may be carry-over from other donors' samples.

This chain links TRBV19 with TRBJ2-1; no clear D. The CDR3 covers 13 residues. Germline V gene lookup returns CDR1 LNHDA and CDR2 SQIVND (reference sequence). With 5 bases removed from V and 4 bases from J, the gap between germline ends came to 9 bases. CDR3 in DNA: TGTGCCAGTAGTGAGACGGTGTACAATGAGCAGTTCTTC. As protein: CASSETVYNEQFF.

The rearrangement uses TRBV24-1 and TRBJ2-7; D is undetermined. From germline, CDR1 is KGHDR and CDR2 SFDVKD. Trimming stripped 1 base from V and 0 bases from J, with 12 bases between. The CDR3 runs 16 residues. Here the CDR3 reads CATSDFIWENSYEQYV. In DNA form, the CDR3 reads TGTGCCACCAGTGATTTTATCTGGGAAAACTCCTACGAGCAGTACGTC.

The chain uses TRBV29-1 and TRBJ1-1; possible D gene TRBD1, 6 bases. Trimming took 3 bases from V and 4 from J, leaving 24 bases between them. Germline V gene data show CDR1 as SQVTM and CDR2 as ANQGSEA. The CDR3 length is 17 residues. In DNA, the CDR3 is TGCAGCGTTGACCATAAAAACGGGGGGGGCTTGAGCACTGAAGCTTTCTTT. This codes for CSVDHKNGGGLSTEAFF.

The chain is built from TRBV25-1 and TRBJ1-2; the match to TRBD1 covers 9 bases. Trimming cost V 3 bases and J 5 bases; bases outside gene matches: 4. Germline CDR1 and CDR2: MGHDK and SYGVNS. The CDR3 extends over 14 amino acids. As DNA, the CDR3 is TGTGCCAGCAGTGACTGGGACAGGGCATATGGCTACACCTTC. Residues: CASSDWDRAYGYTF.

V and J are TRBV7-4 and TRBJ2-7; the D gene is possibly TRBD2 (7 bases). The germline V gene encodes CDR1 SGHVT and CDR2 SQSDAQ. The CDR3 contains 15 residues. The V and J ends lost 8 bases and 6 bases respectively, with 23 bases between them. The CDR3 coding sequence is TGTGCCAGCGGGTCGAGGGGGGGGGCTGAGTGCGAGCAGTACGTC. It translates to CASGSRGGAECEQYV.

This clonotype is a singleton in its sample. This may stem from a read error, because a much larger clone lies one nucleotide away. J is TRBJ1-5 and V is TRBV7-2, with unresolved D. This CDR3 spans 14 amino acids. Germline V CDR1 and CDR2: SGHTA, FQGNSA. The CDR3 region is CASSWELINQSQHF. The CDR3 DNA reads TGTGCCAGCAGTTGGGAGCTAATCAATCAGTCCCAGCATTTT.

The chain has TRBV10-3 and TRBJ2-3; a weak D match, TRBD1 (5 bases). V was trimmed by 6 bases and J by 1 base, leaving 20 bases between them. Germline V gives CDR1 ENHRY, CDR2 SYGVKD. The CDR3 contains 17 residues. The CDR3 sequence: CAISAYNTDRRTDTQYF. The CDR3, as DNA: TGTGCCATCAGCGCCTATAACACCGACAGACGCACAGATACGCAGTATTTT.

This clonotype was seen just once. It may be a read error: a sequence one base away is much more abundant. The chain joins TRBV25-1 to TRBJ1-1, with TRBD1 matching 7 bases. The CDR3 consists of 13 residues. The ends lost 4 bases at V and 4 bases at J; junction bases unmatched: 3. Germline CDR1 is MGHDK and CDR2 is SYGVNS. CDR3: CASSVRGGTEAFF. In nucleotides, the CDR3 is TGTGCCAGCAGTGTCAGGGGGGGCACTGAAGCTTTCTTT. The full variable domain, its missing parts supplied by reference TRBV25-1 and TRBJ1-1, is EADIYQTPRYLVIGTGKKITLECSQTMGHDKMYWYQQDPGMELHLIHYSYGVNSTEKGDLSSESTVSRIRTEHFPLTLESARPSHTSQYLCASSVRGGTEAFFGQGTRLTVV.

This chain connects TRBV20-1 to TRBJ2-5, with D maybe TRBD1 (6 bases). The germline gives CDR1 DFQATT, CDR2 SNEGSKA (reference sequence). The CDR3 spans 14 residues. V lost 6 bases, J lost 5 bases, and 19 bases lay in between. CDR3 loop: CSARGASRLETQYF. The CDR3 bases are TGCAGTGCCAGGGGAGCATCCAGGTTGGAGACCCAGTACTTC.

The V and J genes are TRBV6-6 and TRBJ1-2, with D possibly matching TRBD1 (6 bases). V shed 2 bases and J shed 3 bases, with 13 bases lying between them. The CDR3 loop spans 15 amino acids. Germline V gene data show CDR1 as MNHNY and CDR2 as SVGAGI (reference sequence). The CDR3 DNA reads TGTGCCAGCAGTTACACCTTGACAGGACACTATGGCTACACCTTC. Protein sequence: CASSYTLTGHYGYTF.

This clonotype was counted ten times or more. This chain connects TRBV7-2 to TRBJ2-5, with 9 nucleotides matching TRBD1. This CDR3 is 14 amino acids long. The trim removed 0 bases at V and 6 bases at J, leaving 2 bases unmatched. The germline V gene encodes CDR1 SGHTA and CDR2 FQGNSA. CDR3 sequence (DNA): TGTGCCAGCAGCTTAGCGGGACAGGGTCAGACCCAGTACTTC. Encoded protein: CASSLAGQGQTQYF.

The sample holds a few counts of this clonotype. This chain links TRBV5-6 with TRBJ2-2; no reliable D call. Germline CDR1 reads SGHDT; CDR2 reads YYEEEE. CDR3 length equals 12 residues. The V and J ends lost 6 bases and 11 bases respectively, with 14 bases between them. Here the CDR3 DNA reads TGTGCCAGCAACGTTGACACGGACGAGCTGTTTTTT. It translates to CASNVDTDELFF.

This clonotype showed up just a few times. The chain links TRBV6-1 to TRBJ1-1; no clear D gene. The CDR3 runs to 10 residues. The germline V gene encodes CDR1 MNHNS and CDR2 SASEGT. Trimming removed 7 bases at V and 3 bases at J, with 3 bases between. CDR3 coding DNA: TGTGCCAGCACCCACACTGAAGCTTTCTTT. Residues: CASTHTEAFF.

This chain connects TRBV29-1 to TRBJ2-7; 9 bases line up with TRBD1. Trimming took 4 bases from V and 2 from J; bases not matched to a gene: 0. Germline V CDR1 and CDR2: SQVTM, ANQGSEA. The CDR3 contains 12 residues. CDR3 region: CSVGQGAYEQYF. CDR3 coding DNA: TGCAGCGTTGGACAGGGGGCCTACGAGCAGTACTTC.

This clonotype was seen many times. J is TRBJ2-7 and V is TRBV4-1, with a weak D call TRBD2 (5 bases). Trimming shortened V by 1 base and J by 5 bases, and 21 bases separated the two germline ends. There are 17 residues in the CDR3. Germline V gene sequence: CDR1 MGHRA, CDR2 YSYEKL. The DNA for the CDR3 is TGCGCCAGCAGCCAAGGATGGAACCAGGACTGGGTCGACGAGCAGTACTTC. Amino acids: CASSQGWNQDWVDEQYF.

V gene TRBV7-2 combines with J gene TRBJ2-3; 8 positions match TRBD1. CDR3 size: 16 residues. The V and J ends lost 1 base and 3 bases, in that order; junction bases with no gene match: 6. Per germline, CDR1 SGHTA and CDR2 FQGNSA. CDR3 region: CASSLDYRGRTDTQYF. The CDR3 DNA reads as TGTGCCAGCAGCTTAGATTACAGGGGGAGGACAGATACGCAGTATTTT.

This clonotype came up many times. J is TRBJ2-1 and V is TRBV7-2; a possible D gene is TRBD1 (6 bases). CDR3 size: 16 residues. Germline V gene data show CDR1 as SGHTA and CDR2 as FQGNSA. V was clipped by 1 base and J by 1 base, with 11 bases between them. CDR3 amino acids: CASSLDLTGSYNEQFF. The CDR3 nucleotides read TGTGCCAGCAGCTTAGACCTGACAGGTTCCTACAATGAGCAGTTCTTC.

With regard to this clonotype: Just one base apart from a much larger clone, this may be a read error. This chain links TRBV11-2 with TRBJ1-2, with TRBD1 matching 7 bases. The CDR3 contains 15 residues. Unmatched junction bases numbered 9, after V lost 5 bases and J lost 3 bases. Germline CDR1 reads SGHAT; CDR2 reads FQNNGV. CDR3 nucleotides: TGTGCCAGCAGCCCAACCGGGACAGTGCACTATGGCTACACCTTC. Translated: CASSPTGTVHYGYTF.

The rearrangement uses TRBV7-9 and TRBJ1-1; D may be TRBD1 (6 bases). The germline V gene encodes CDR1 SEHNR and CDR2 FQNEAQ (reference sequence). The CDR3 is 13 amino acids. Trimming removed 3 bases at V and 4 bases at J, with 9 bases between. Here the CDR3 DNA reads TGTGCCAGCAGCTTTCAACAGGGCACTGAAGCTTTCTTT. It yields the protein CASSFQQGTEAFF. Filled out from reference TRBV7-9 and TRBJ1-1, the complete variable domain reads DTGVSQNPRHKITKRGQNVTFRCDPISEHNRLYWYRQTLGQGPEFLTYFQNEAQLEKSRLLSDRFSAERPKGSFSTLEIQRTEQGDSAMYLCASSFQQGTEAFFGQGTRLTVV.

The chain uses TRBV10-3 and TRBJ1-1; D is undetermined. The ends were cut back, 3 bases at V and 3 bases at J, with 14 bases in the middle. The germline V gene encodes CDR1 ENHRY and CDR2 SYGVKD. CDR3 size: 15 residues. For the CDR3, the DNA is TGTGCCATCAGTGATGCCCTAACCGAGGACACTGAAGCTTTCTTT. It is translated as CAISDALTEDTEAFF.

The chain combines TRBV2 with TRBJ2-3, with D possibly matching TRBD2 (6 bases). In germline, CDR1 is SNHLY, CDR2 FYNNEI. V lost 9 bases to trimming and J lost 0 bases, with 13 bases between them. The CDR3 covers 14 residues. The CDR3 DNA reads TGTGCCAGTGGGACTGCCTCTAGCACAGATACGCAGTATTTT. Translated, it gives CASGTASSTDTQYF.

In this sample, this clonotype turned up a few times. The chain couples TRBV7-9 to TRBJ1-1; D is perhaps TRBD1 (6 bases). Trimming left V 8 bases short and J 0 bases short, with 25 bases between. Per germline, CDR1 SEHNR and CDR2 FQNEAQ (reference sequence). The CDR3 totals 18 residues. Here the CDR3 reads CASFPGGADYHLNTEAFF. CDR3 coding DNA: TGTGCCAGCTTCCCCGGGGGGGCGGATTACCACTTGAACACTGAAGCTTTCTTT.

This clonotype was seen only a few times. This rearrangement joins TRBV6-1 to TRBJ2-7, with D maybe TRBD1 (5 bases). Trimming shortened V by 3 bases and J by 5 bases, and 14 bases separated the two germline ends. Per germline, CDR1 MNHNS and CDR2 SASEGT. CDR3 length: 14 amino acids. The CDR3 nucleotides read TGTGCCAGCAGTGACCTGGACAACCGGGACGAGCAGTACGTC. Translating gives CASSDLDNRDEQYV.

This clonotype has a handful of counts. The CDR3: CASSFGAGGPKETQYF. For the CDR3, the DNA is TGTGCCAGCAGCTTCGGGGCGGGGGGGCCGAAAGAGACCCAGTACTTC. V and J are TRBV5-6 and TRBJ2-5, with 9 bases lining up with TRBD2. CDR1 is SGHDT, CDR2 YYEEEE, per germline. J was trimmed by 3 bases and V by 2 bases; bases with no gene match: 8. This CDR3 is built from 16 residues.

V and J are TRBV11-2 and TRBJ2-1; D unclear. Germline V gives CDR1 SGHAT, CDR2 FQNNGV. The CDR3 length is 15 residues. The V end lost 2 bases, the J end lost 7 bases, and 15 bases lay between the germline ends. The CDR3 region is CASSLILARRNEQFF. Written as DNA, the CDR3 is TGTGCCAGCAGCTTAATCTTGGCTAGACGGAATGAGCAGTTCTTC. Filled out from reference TRBV11-2 and TRBJ2-1, the complete variable domain reads EAGVAQSPRYKIIEKRQSVAFWCNPISGHATLYWYQQILGQGPKLLIQFQNNGVVDDSQLPKDRFSAERLKGVDSTLKIQPAKLEDSAVYLCASSLILARRNEQFFGPGTRLTVL.

The sample holds a few counts of this clonotype. The chain is built from TRBV7-9 and TRBJ1-1; no definite D call. CDR1 and CDR2 (germline): SEHNR, FQNEAQ (reference sequence). The CDR3 length is 12 residues. Trimming pared 1 base from V and 11 bases from J, leaving 11 bases between. For the CDR3, the DNA is TGTGCCAGCAGCTTAGAGGGAGGAGGGGCTTTCTTT. This codes for CASSLEGGGAFF.

This clonotype was seen only a few times. The J gene is TRBJ1-2, the V gene TRBV10-3; D unresolved. Trimming stripped 2 bases from V and 2 bases from J, with 12 bases between. Germline V CDR1 and CDR2: ENHRY, SYGVKD. This CDR3 has 15 residues. This chain's CDR3 is CAISESEPINYGYTF. The CDR3 nucleotides are TGTGCCATCAGTGAGAGTGAGCCCATAAACTATGGCTACACCTTC.

There are a few counts of this clonotype. The chain employs TRBV6-1 and TRBJ2-1, with D possibly TRBD1 on 6 matching bases. The CDR3 spans 17 residues. The V end was cut by 2 bases, the J end by 0 bases, with 14 bases between. Per germline, CDR1 MNHNS and CDR2 SASEGT. The DNA of the CDR3 is TGTGCCAGCAGTGAATTCAGGGGTCAAAGCTCCTACAATGAGCAGTTCTTC. As protein: CASSEFRGQSSYNEQFF.

This clonotype was seen a few times. The rearrangement uses TRBV10-3 and TRBJ1-6; D not certain. Trimming stripped 0 bases from V and 6 bases from J, with 15 bases between. The CDR3 runs 17 residues. The germline CDR1 and CDR2 sequences are ENHRY and SYGVKD. Here the CDR3 DNA reads TGTGCCATCAGTGAGTCGACTCTTGGCCGGACTAATTCACCCCTCCACTTT. Its translation: CAISESTLGRTNSPLHF.

This clonotype was seen a few times. The chain couples TRBV7-9 to TRBJ1-1; unclear D gene. CDR3 length equals 12 residues. In germline, CDR1 is SEHNR, CDR2 FQNEAQ (reference sequence). V was cut by 4 bases and J by 4 bases, with 7 bases left in between. The CDR3 DNA reads TGTGCCAGCAGCTCAAGATCCACTGAAGCTTTCTTT. Encoded protein: CASSSRSTEAFF.

The chain combines TRBV4-1 with TRBJ2-3, with a weak D call TRBD2 (7 bases). The ends were cut back, 4 bases at V and 2 bases at J, with 19 bases in the middle. Germline V lookup: CDR1 MGHRA, CDR2 YSYEKL. This CDR3 region has 17 residues. The CDR3 loop is CASSLKRTGGPTDTQYF. The CDR3 DNA sequence: TGCGCCAGCAGCCTAAAGAGAACGGGGGGCCCCACAGATACGCAGTATTTT.

V is TRBV27 and J is TRBJ2-7; 8 bases are a match to TRBD1. CDR3 size: 14 residues. With V trimmed by 6 bases and J by 5 bases, 9 bases remained unmatched. CDR1 and CDR2 from the germline V gene are MNHEY and SMNVEV (reference sequence). CDR3 protein: CASRLRTGMDEQYV. The CDR3 region has the DNA TGTGCCAGCAGACTTCGGACAGGGATGGACGAGCAGTACGTC.